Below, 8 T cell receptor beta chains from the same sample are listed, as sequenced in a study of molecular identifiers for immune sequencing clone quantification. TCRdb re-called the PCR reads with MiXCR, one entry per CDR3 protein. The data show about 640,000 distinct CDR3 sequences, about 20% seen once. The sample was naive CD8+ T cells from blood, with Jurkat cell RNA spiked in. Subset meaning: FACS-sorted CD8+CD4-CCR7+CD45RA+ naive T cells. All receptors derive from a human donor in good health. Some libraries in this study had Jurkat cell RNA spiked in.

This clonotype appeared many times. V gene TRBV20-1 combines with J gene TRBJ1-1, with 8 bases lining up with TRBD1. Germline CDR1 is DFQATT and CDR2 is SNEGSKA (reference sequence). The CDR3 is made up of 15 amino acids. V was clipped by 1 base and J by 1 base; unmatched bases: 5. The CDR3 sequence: CSARVAGGPNTEAFF. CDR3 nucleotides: TGCAGTGCTAGAGTGGCAGGGGGCCCGAACACTGAAGCTTTCTTT.

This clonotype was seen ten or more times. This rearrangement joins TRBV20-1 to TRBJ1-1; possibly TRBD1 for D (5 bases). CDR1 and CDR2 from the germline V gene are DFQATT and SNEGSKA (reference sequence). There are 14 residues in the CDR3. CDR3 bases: TGCAGGACTGACGGGGGTTTAAAAAACACTGAAGCTTTCTTT. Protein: CRTDGGLKNTEAFF.

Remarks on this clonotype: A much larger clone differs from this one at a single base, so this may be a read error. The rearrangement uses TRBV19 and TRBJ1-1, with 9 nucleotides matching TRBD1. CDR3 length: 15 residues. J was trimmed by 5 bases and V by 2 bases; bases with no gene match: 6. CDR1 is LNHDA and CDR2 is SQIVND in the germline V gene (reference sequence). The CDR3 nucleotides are TGTGCCAGTAGTATAACAGGACAGGGGAGGACTGAAGCTTTCTTT. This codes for CASSITGQGRTEAFF.

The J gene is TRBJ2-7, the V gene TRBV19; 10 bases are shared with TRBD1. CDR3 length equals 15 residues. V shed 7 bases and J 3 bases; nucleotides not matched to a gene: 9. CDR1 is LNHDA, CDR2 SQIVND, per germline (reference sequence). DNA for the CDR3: TGTGCCAGTACCCCCGGGACAGGGGTTCACTACGAGCAGTACTTC. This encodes CASTPGTGVHYEQYF.

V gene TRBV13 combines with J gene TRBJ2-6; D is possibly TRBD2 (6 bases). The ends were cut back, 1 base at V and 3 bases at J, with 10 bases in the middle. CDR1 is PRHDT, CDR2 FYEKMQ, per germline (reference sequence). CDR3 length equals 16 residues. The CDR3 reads CASSLDSGDGANVLTF. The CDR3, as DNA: TGTGCCAGCAGCTTAGATTCGGGGGATGGGGCCAACGTCCTGACTTTC.

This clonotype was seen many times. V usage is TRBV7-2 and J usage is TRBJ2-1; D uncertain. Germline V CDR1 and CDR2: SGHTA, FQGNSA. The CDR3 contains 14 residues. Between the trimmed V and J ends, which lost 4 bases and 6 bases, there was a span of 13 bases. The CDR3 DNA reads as TGTGCCAGCAGCTCAACCACCGGTTTCAATGAGCAGTTCTTC. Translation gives CASSSTTGFNEQFF. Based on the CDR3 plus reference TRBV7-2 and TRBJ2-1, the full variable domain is GAGVSQSPSNKVTEKGKDVELRCDPISGHTALYWYRQSLGQGLEFLIYFQGNSAPDKSGLPSDRFSAERTGGSVSTLTIQRTQQEDSAVYLCASSSTTGFNEQFFGPGTRLTVL.

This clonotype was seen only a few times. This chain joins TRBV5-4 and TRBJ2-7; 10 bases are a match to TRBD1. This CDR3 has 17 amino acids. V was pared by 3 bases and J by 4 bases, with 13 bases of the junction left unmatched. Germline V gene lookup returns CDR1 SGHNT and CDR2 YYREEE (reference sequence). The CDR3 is CASSSYPGTGVVYEQYF. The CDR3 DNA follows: TGTGCCAGCAGCTCGTACCCCGGGACAGGGGTTGTATACGAGCAGTACTTC.

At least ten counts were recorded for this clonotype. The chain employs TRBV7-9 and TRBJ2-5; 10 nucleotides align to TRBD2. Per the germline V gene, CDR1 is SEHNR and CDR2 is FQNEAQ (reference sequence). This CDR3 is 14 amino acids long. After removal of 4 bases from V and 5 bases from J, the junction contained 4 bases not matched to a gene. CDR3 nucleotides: TGTGCCAGCAGCTCCGTGACTAGCGGGGAGACCCAGTACTTC. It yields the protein CASSSVTSGETQYF.